The rows below give T cell receptor beta chains drawn from one sample of a study of synovial regulatory T cells in juvenile arthritis. The table came from immunoSEQ multiplex PCR; TCRdb's copy has only in-frame clones and leaves some out. The sample totals around 2,400 clones; its top ten clones hold roughly 13%. Sequencing was done on a sample of Treg cells from the synovium. The receptors come from a donor aged 2 to 35 with juvenile idiopathic arthritis. Each CDR3 is given with its conserved first and last residue. Only part of the rows carry a size: once, few, many, or a class if the clone is expanded.

v_call: TRBV5-6; j_call: TRBJ1-2; clone_size: medium-sized; cdr3_aa: CASSPGQGLGYTF
v_call: TRBV5-1; j_call: TRBJ1-1; clone_size: .; cdr3_aa: CASSWGQGTTEAFF
v_call: TRBV20-1; j_call: TRBJ2-7; clone_size: .; cdr3_aa: CSAQRKDRQYF
v_call: TRBV10-3; j_call: TRBJ2-7; clone_size: medium-sized; cdr3_aa: CATQRGYEQYF
v_call: TRBV6-5; j_call: TRBJ1-1; clone_size: medium-sized; cdr3_aa: CASRGFVNTEAFF
v_call: TRBV4-3; j_call: TRBJ1-1; clone_size: medium-sized; cdr3_aa: CASSRGQLGWATEAFF
v_call: TRBV18; j_call: TRBJ2-1; clone_size: .; cdr3_aa: CASSPRGLAGPSGNEQFF
v_call: TRBV7-8; j_call: TRBJ1-5; clone_size: medium-sized; cdr3_aa: CASRPDGTKGPQHF
v_call: TRBV7-2; j_call: TRBJ1-5; clone_size: medium-sized; cdr3_aa: CASSLWTGGGQPQHF
v_call: TRBV10-3; j_call: TRBJ2-1; clone_size: medium-sized; cdr3_aa: CAIGPWGGTGGEQFF
v_call: TRBV7-7; j_call: TRBJ2-7; clone_size: medium-sized; cdr3_aa: CASSRSPPGGSSYEQYF
v_call: TRBV19; j_call: TRBJ2-3; clone_size: medium-sized; cdr3_aa: CASSIWGRAGDTQYF
v_call: TRBV5-5; j_call: TRBJ2-3; clone_size: medium-sized; cdr3_aa: CASSLDLDTQYF
v_call: TRBV7-2; j_call: TRBJ2-7; clone_size: medium-sized; cdr3_aa: CASSSPGIYEQYF
v_call: TRBV7-2; j_call: TRBJ1-2; clone_size: .; cdr3_aa: CASNLPPKNYGYTF
v_call: TRBV2; j_call: TRBJ2-3; clone_size: medium-sized; cdr3_aa: CASRATSGGVTDTQYF
v_call: TRBV19; j_call: TRBJ1-5; clone_size: medium-sized; cdr3_aa: CASSIDAGTGVSNQPQHF
v_call: TRBV4-2; j_call: TRBJ2-7; clone_size: .; cdr3_aa: CASSQLESGGAYEQYF
v_call: TRBV7-2; j_call: TRBJ2-1; clone_size: .; cdr3_aa: CASSFGLAGGGNEQFF
v_call: TRBV10-3; j_call: TRBJ2-3; clone_size: medium-sized; cdr3_aa: CAISESDTQYF
v_call: TRBV18; j_call: TRBJ2-5; clone_size: .; cdr3_aa: CASSRIGPQETQYF
v_call: TRBV18; j_call: TRBJ1-5; clone_size: medium-sized; cdr3_aa: CASSPRTGSNQPQHF
v_call: TRBV15; j_call: TRBJ2-5; clone_size: .; cdr3_aa: CATSRKVGGGSETQYF
v_call: TRBV19; j_call: TRBJ2-5; clone_size: medium-sized; cdr3_aa: CASSPGTSPHRIETQYF
v_call: TRBV5-8; j_call: TRBJ1-5; clone_size: medium-sized; cdr3_aa: CASSLLGIQPQHF
v_call: TRBV7-9; j_call: TRBJ2-7; clone_size: .; cdr3_aa: CASSRSGPYEQYF
v_call: TRBV9; j_call: TRBJ2-1; clone_size: .; cdr3_aa: CASSSQLAGGGGEQFF
v_call: TRBV28; j_call: TRBJ1-1; clone_size: medium-sized; cdr3_aa: CASSLPGGYTEAFF
v_call: TRBV9; j_call: TRBJ2-6; clone_size: .; cdr3_aa: CASSVRPAGANVLTF
v_call: TRBV11-2; j_call: TRBJ2-2; clone_size: medium-sized; cdr3_aa: CASSLGGRNTGELFF
v_call: TRBV2; j_call: TRBJ2-5; clone_size: .; cdr3_aa: CASSLLAGGWVETQYF
v_call: TRBV19; j_call: TRBJ1-1; clone_size: medium-sized; cdr3_aa: CASSPRQGRDTEAFF
v_call: TRBV19; j_call: TRBJ2-3; clone_size: medium-sized; cdr3_aa: CASSSSFLTGLTTDTQYF
v_call: TRBV4-3; j_call: TRBJ1-3; clone_size: medium-sized; cdr3_aa: CASSQEPTVRGNTIYF
v_call: TRBV9; j_call: TRBJ1-2; clone_size: medium-sized; cdr3_aa: CASSVDGDQGYTF
v_call: TRBV11-3; j_call: TRBJ2-7; clone_size: medium-sized; cdr3_aa: CASSLVPGSYEQYF
v_call: TRBV6-4; j_call: TRBJ2-5; clone_size: .; cdr3_aa: CASSERVGETQYF
v_call: TRBV7-3; j_call: TRBJ2-6; clone_size: .; cdr3_aa: CASRLGGLSLSGANVLTF
v_call: TRBV25-1; j_call: TRBJ1-2; clone_size: medium-sized; cdr3_aa: CASRSGVYGYTF
v_call: TRBV30; j_call: TRBJ2-1; clone_size: medium-sized; cdr3_aa: CAWSVYPNGGTRKYNEQFF
v_call: TRBV15; j_call: TRBJ1-3; clone_size: medium-sized; cdr3_aa: CATSRVKGHGNTIYF
v_call: TRBV7-9; j_call: TRBJ1-2; clone_size: medium-sized; cdr3_aa: CASSLHYGYTF
v_call: TRBV28; j_call: TRBJ2-5; clone_size: .; cdr3_aa: CASSGGWGTSGPRQETQYF
v_call: TRBV5-1; j_call: TRBJ2-3; clone_size: medium-sized; cdr3_aa: CASSFEVLDTQYF
v_call: TRBV19; j_call: TRBJ1-2; clone_size: medium-sized; cdr3_aa: CASTYRDRDVGGYTF
v_call: TRBV7-2; j_call: TRBJ2-2; clone_size: medium-sized; cdr3_aa: CASSPGTGGTGELFF